This record concerns one T cell receptor beta chain sequence. Its target is unknown. With 11 bases removed from V and 6 bases from J, the gap between germline ends came to 22 bases. The length of the CDR3 is 14 residues. In germline, CDR1 is ENHRY, CDR2 SYGVKD. The source of the sample is a study of shared clonotypes between healthy human individuals. Only CD45RO-negative cells positively selected for CCR7 counted as naive CD8 cells, so terminally differentiated effector memory CD45RA+ cells were excluded. In replicate PCRs of sorted subsets, about 190 ng DNA, approximately 30,000 T cell genomes, was used. Repertoires were generated with immunoSEQ multiplex PCR, while TCRdb's copy carries only in-frame clones and drops some. The table shows about 800,000 clones, with just over 95% occurring only once. Study findings and constraints: Non-shared clonotypes showed lower generation probabilities than clonotypes common to all four donors. Shared across a few donors were around 5% of the naive CD4 clonotypes.

The source is a man aged 30-40 years in good health. Sequencing was carried out using naive CD8+ T cells sorted from blood. The chain couples TRBV10-3 to TRBJ1-1; the D gene is possibly TRBD1 (6 bases). The CDR3 sequence: CAALDYGGAPEAFF. In DNA form, the CDR3 reads TGTGCCGCCCTTGACTATGGGGGGGCACCTGAAGCTTTCTTT.